This T cell receptor beta chain was recorded in a study of blood T cell repertoires in COVID-19. Overall study context: Specimens from acute and convalescent COVID-19 originated in the United States, Italy and Spain.

V lost 2 bases, J lost 8 bases, and 7 bases lay in between. Germline V gene lookup returns CDR1 DFQATT and CDR2 SNEGSKA (reference sequence). The CDR3 is made up of 11 amino acids. Authors' processing steps: Estimated nucleated cell counts came from reference gene primer amplification. Assay used: immunoSEQ multiplex PCR; TCRdb lists only in-frame clones, some missing. V and J calls and clone size follow that table, whereas D and trimming were derived from the DNA. The top ten clones hold 2.5% to 4% of a sample with approximately 350,000 clones, about 93% of them seen once. Material for sequencing was peripheral blood. This receptor was obtained from a woman between 18 and 29 years old who had recovered from COVID-19. V and J are TRBV20-1 and TRBJ2-1, with no clear D. In nucleotides, the CDR3 is TGCAGTGCTAGAATAGCCCATGAGCAGTTCTTC. Protein sequence: CSARIAHEQFF.